This T cell receptor beta chain comes out of a study of tumor-infiltrating lymphocytes in oesophageal squamous cell carcinoma (TCRdb year 2016). The library was obtained by PCR. This sample was sequenced with an Illumina HiSeq 2000. Clones were called with MiXCR by TCRdb after fastp trimmed the public reads at Q25, and only in-frame beta chains were retained. When rows share a CDR3 protein, they turn into one entry using the most common DNA and genes. The sample includes roughly 6,300 distinct CDR3 sequences, with 12% to 15% observed a single time. The ten largest clones add up to approximately 23% of the sample. This clonotype was picked up many times. Its recognized antigen is unknown. With a much larger clone just one base away, this may be a read error. CDR1 and CDR2 are read off the germline V gene as SGHAT and FQNNGV. V lost 1 base and J lost 7 bases, and the count of bases not matched to a germline gene is 13. Counted from cysteine to phenylalanine, this CDR3 has 17 amino acids. The sequence is cut down to CDR3 DNA, 51 bases in frame from base 1.

Recombination connected TRBV11-2 to TRBJ2-7; 10 nucleotides in the junction match TRBD2. Sequencing was performed on normal esophageal tissue next to the tumor. The sequence came from a male donor with esophageal squamous cell carcinoma. The DNA sequence is given as TGTGCCAGCAGCTTAGGGGTTAGCGGGGGGCCTGGGAGTGAGCAGTACTTC. Its protein product is CASSLGVSGGPGSEQYF.